A single sample gave rise to the 28 T cell receptor beta chains below, sequenced in a study of response to subunit inactivated influenza vaccine. One entry per CDR3 protein, called by TCRdb with MiXCR from the RT-PCR reads. The sample records under 750,000 distinct CDR3 sequences, approximately 12% being singletons. The source material was PBMCs from blood, sampled on the day of vaccination. These receptors came from a man aged 50-60 years who received an inactivated influenza vaccine.

The chain uses TRBV20-1 and TRBJ2-2; no firm D call. This CDR3 region has 13 residues. V was cut by 2 bases and J by 3 bases, with 7 bases left in between. Germline V gives CDR1 DFQATT, CDR2 SNEGSKA (reference sequence). CDR3 region: CSARQLYTGELFF. In DNA form, the CDR3 reads TGCAGTGCTAGACAGTTATACACCGGGGAGCTGTTTTTT.

This clonotype appeared a few times. The chain is built from TRBV5-1 and TRBJ2-2; D remains ambiguous. Germline V gene sequence: CDR1 SGHRS, CDR2 YFSETQ. Trimming pared 4 bases from V and 3 bases from J, leaving 7 bases between. The CDR3 consists of 13 residues. This CDR3 is CASSNAYTGELFF. CDR3 in DNA: TGCGCCAGCAGCAATGCTTACACCGGGGAGCTGTTTTTT.

This clonotype was picked up many times. The rearrangement links TRBV12-3 or TRBV12-4 to TRBJ1-6; no definite D call. This CDR3 spans 12 amino acids. Trimming shortened V by 4 bases and J by 7 bases, and 5 bases separated the two germline ends. DNA of the CDR3: TGTGCCAGCAGTTCGACCAATTCACCCCTCCACTTT. It specifies CASSSTNSPLHF.

The gene calls are TRBV7-9 and TRBJ2-7, with a tentative D call TRBD1 (5 bases). The CDR3 sequence is 14 residues long. The V gene's germline CDR1 is SEHNR and CDR2 FQNEAQ (reference sequence). Trimming cost V 5 bases and J 3 bases, with 14 bases left between them. CDR3 loop: CASSPNGAVYEQYF. DNA of the CDR3: TGTGCCAGCAGCCCTAATGGGGCGGTCTACGAGCAGTACTTC.

This clonotype was detected a few times. The V and J genes are TRBV7-9 and TRBJ2-1; possible D gene TRBD2, 6 bases. V was clipped by 0 bases and J by 9 bases, with 15 bases between them. The CDR3 spans 15 residues. Looked up from germline, CDR1 is SEHNR and CDR2 is FQNEAQ (reference sequence). The CDR3, as DNA: TGTGCCAGCAGCTTAGCCGGGGACTGGACGAGTGAGCAGTTCTTC. Its translation: CASSLAGDWTSEQFF.

The chain recombines TRBV1 with TRBJ2-5; TRBD2, the D gene given by the table, was not confirmed from the DNA. TRBV1 is a recognized pseudogene. The CDR3 consists of 15 residues. CDR3: CTSSQSSGRGETQYF. The DNA for the CDR3 is TGCACCAGCAGCCAGTCTAGCGGGAGGGGAGAGACCCAGTACTTC.

This clonotype has a handful of counts. The V call is TRBV7-9, the J call TRBJ2-2; unclear D gene. V lost 5 bases and J 0 bases, leaving 7 bases between the germline ends. The length of the CDR3 is 14 residues. CDR1 is SEHNR and CDR2 is FQNEAQ in the germline V gene (reference sequence). This chain's CDR3 is CASSVSTNTGELFF. The CDR3 DNA reads as TGTGCCAGCAGCGTCAGCACGAACACCGGGGAGCTGTTTTTT.

The DNA for the CDR3 is TGTGCCAGCAGCCTCGGGTCGGGTGTTGAAGAGACCCAGTACTTC. Encoded protein: CASSLGSGVEETQYF. This sequence joins TRBV12-3 or TRBV12-4 and TRBJ2-5, with no clear D. Trimming took 6 bases from V and 3 from J, leaving 17 bases between them. This CDR3 is built from 15 residues.

This clonotype was counted ten times or more. The chain is built from TRBV28 and TRBJ2-7; tentatively, D is TRBD1 (5 bases). The CDR3 has 18 amino acids. V lost 4 bases and J lost 3, with 25 bases in between. Germline V CDR1 and CDR2: MDHEN, SYDVKM. The DNA for the CDR3 is TGTGCCAGCAGTTACGAGCAGGGCAGGTGGCCCTCGGACTACGAGCAGTACTTC. Residues: CASSYEQGRWPSDYEQYF. Together with reference TRBV28 and TRBJ2-7, the CDR3 gives the full variable domain: DVKVTQSSRYLVKRTGEKVFLECVQDMDHENMFWYRQDPGLGLRLIYFSYDVKMKEKGDIPEGYSVSREKKERFSLILESASTNQTSMYLCASSYEQGRWPSDYEQYFGPGTRLTVT.

This clonotype was recorded at least ten times. The V and J genes are TRBV4-3 and TRBJ2-7; no clear D gene. Germline assignment: CDR1 LGHNA and CDR2 YSLEER. This CDR3 is 15 amino acids long. V shed 4 bases and J shed 3 bases, with 16 bases lying between them. The CDR3 protein is CASSPSPGFGYEQYF. CDR3 in DNA: TGCGCCAGCAGCCCCTCTCCGGGTTTTGGCTACGAGCAGTACTTC.

This clonotype occurred many times. The rearrangement links TRBV12-3 or TRBV12-4 to TRBJ2-1, with no clear D. The CDR3 length is 11 residues. Trimming took off 5 bases at V and 11 bases at J, with 10 bases between the two ends. Here the CDR3 DNA reads TGTGCCAGCAGTCGAGGTAACAAGCAGTTCTTC. Translation: CASSRGNKQFF.

The sample holds a few counts of this clonotype. The rearrangement uses TRBV12-3 or TRBV12-4 and TRBJ2-7, with TRBD1 as a possible D gene (5 bases). Trimming removed 7 bases at V and 6 bases at J, with 10 bases between. This CDR3 contains 11 residues. The CDR3 sequence is CASNHGAEQYF. CDR3 bases: TGTGCCAGCAACCATGGGGCCGAGCAGTACTTC.

This rearrangement joins TRBV7-2 to TRBJ1-5; D is unclear. Germline-derived CDR1 and CDR2 are SGHTA and FQGNSA. V dropped 5 bases and J dropped 10 bases, with 15 bases sitting between them. This CDR3 has 13 residues. The CDR3 bases are TGTGCCAGCAGCGTCATCGGAGTTTCTCCCCAGCATTTT. This translates into CASSVIGVSPQHF.

This clonotype was seen a few times. The chain couples TRBV9 to TRBJ2-7; 9 nucleotides line up with TRBD1. CDR3 size: 14 residues. After removal of 3 bases from V and 2 bases from J, the junction contained 3 bases not matched to a gene. Per the germline V gene, CDR1 is SGDLS and CDR2 is YYNGEE. The CDR3 DNA follows: TGTGCCAGCAGCGCCCGGGACAGGGCCTACGAGCAGTACTTC. Translated, it gives CASSARDRAYEQYF.

The J gene is TRBJ2-1, the V gene TRBV4-3, with D hard to call. Between the trimmed V and J ends, which lost 5 bases and 9 bases, there was a span of 20 bases. This CDR3 is built from 15 residues. CDR1 and CDR2 (germline): LGHNA, YSLEER. CDR3 in DNA: TGCGCCAGCAGCACTCGCGGCATGTTCCCGCCTGAGCAGTTCTTC. As protein: CASSTRGMFPPEQFF.

The V call is TRBV10-3, the J call TRBJ1-2; 7 nucleotides line up with TRBD1. V trimming: 4 bases; J trimming: 5 bases; junction bases outside the gene matches: 19. The germline CDR1 and CDR2 sequences are ENHRY and SYGVKD. CDR3 length equals 18 residues. CDR3 nucleotide sequence: TGTGCCATCAGTGGAACCACAGGGGCGGATAGTCTTGGATATGGCTACACCTTC. Protein: CAISGTTGADSLGYGYTF.

The rearrangement links TRBV6-2 or TRBV6-3 to TRBJ2-7; perhaps TRBD2 as D (6 bases). The CDR3 spans 14 residues. V lost 6 bases to trimming and J lost 1 base, with 13 bases between them. The V gene's germline CDR1 is MNHEY and CDR2 SVGEGT. CDR3 sequence reads: CASSGTGDSYEQYF. The CDR3 DNA reads TGTGCCAGCAGCGGGACGGGAGATTCCTACGAGCAGTACTTC.

In its sample, this clonotype was seen a few times. The CDR3: CASSQDRHNEQFF. The CDR3 nucleotides are TGTGCCAGCAGCCAAGATCGCCACAATGAGCAGTTCTTC. This rearrangement joins TRBV3-1 to TRBJ2-1; no firm D call. Germline assignment: CDR1 LGHDT and CDR2 YNNKEL (reference sequence). V was shortened by 0 bases and J by 5 bases, with 5 bases between the two germline ends. The CDR3 has 13 residues.

The gene calls are TRBV7-2 and TRBJ2-5, with a tentative D call TRBD1 (6 bases). V lost 5 bases and J 1 base, leaving 17 bases between the germline ends. Germline-derived CDR1 and CDR2 are SGHTA and FQGNSA. The CDR3 runs to 16 residues. The CDR3 nucleotides are TGTGCCAGCAGCCTCAGAGGACAGAATATCCAAGAGACCCAGTACTTC. Its protein is CASSLRGQNIQETQYF.

The chain links TRBV7-2 to TRBJ2-1; 7 positions agree with TRBD1. The J segment lost 2 bases and the V segment lost 5 bases, leaving 6 bases of the junction unmatched. CDR1 SGHTA and CDR2 FQGNSA come from the germline V gene. The CDR3 runs to 15 residues. CDR3 sequence (DNA): TGTGCCAGCAGCACGGGACAGATAACCTACAATGAGCAGTTCTTC. Protein sequence: CASSTGQITYNEQFF.

This clonotype has only a few counts. CDR3 sequence reads: CASSYGPNSPLHF. CDR3 nucleotide sequence: TGTGCCAGCAGTTATGGACCAAATTCACCCCTCCACTTT. This chain connects TRBV6-5 to TRBJ1-6; D is undetermined. Deletions cut 3 bases from V and 7 bases from J, with 7 bases between. CDR1 is MNHEY and CDR2 is SVGAGI in the germline V gene. This CDR3 has 13 amino acids.

This clonotype has just a few counts. The rearrangement uses TRBV16 and TRBJ1-1; possible D gene TRBD1, 5 bases. Germline lookup yields CDR1 KGHSY and CDR2 FQNENV. The CDR3 runs 14 residues. V was cut by 1 base and J by 1 base, with 7 bases left in between. For the CDR3, the DNA is TGTGCCAGCAGCCAATACGGGGGGAACACTGAAGCTTTCTTT. Encoded protein: CASSQYGGNTEAFF.

Only a few counts were recorded for this clonotype. The chain joins TRBV5-1 to TRBJ2-3; D gene unclear. This CDR3 spans 15 amino acids. Germline V gene data show CDR1 as SGHRS and CDR2 as YFSETQ. Trimming stripped 4 bases from V and 0 bases from J, with 12 bases between. Here the CDR3 DNA reads TGCGCCAGCAGCCCTCCACAGAGTAGCACAGATACGCAGTATTTT. Encoded protein: CASSPPQSSTDTQYF.

This clonotype was observed at least ten times. This chain connects TRBV9 to TRBJ2-2; D uncertain. V lost 5 bases, J lost 7 bases, and 12 bases lay in between. This CDR3 is built from 13 residues. CDR1 and CDR2 from the germline V gene are SGDLS and YYNGEE. CDR3 sequence reads: CASSLSTGGELFF. The CDR3 DNA is TGTGCCAGCAGTCTAAGTACGGGCGGGGAGCTGTTTTTT.

J is TRBJ2-7 and V is TRBV19; no clear D. The CDR3 covers 13 residues. CDR1 and CDR2 (germline): LNHDA, SQIVND (reference sequence). V lost 4 bases and J lost 7, with 14 bases in between. CDR3 sequence reads: CASSTGPGGEQYF. CDR3 in DNA: TGTGCCAGTAGTACCGGACCTGGTGGGGAGCAGTACTTC.

The chain combines TRBV30 with TRBJ2-5; D unresolved. CDR3 length: 12 residues. Germline lookup yields CDR1 GTSNPN and CDR2 SVGIG (reference sequence). Trimming removed 3 bases at V and 5 bases at J, with 10 bases between. The CDR3 reads CAWSPSSETQYF. CDR3 nucleotides: TGTGCCTGGAGCCCCAGTAGCGAGACCCAGTACTTC.

The V gene is TRBV11-1, the J gene TRBJ2-1; D is ambiguous. In germline, CDR1 is SGHAT, CDR2 FQDESV (reference sequence). V was clipped by 5 bases and J by 0 bases, with 23 bases between them. This CDR3 is built from 19 residues. The CDR3 DNA reads as TGTGCCAGCAGCCCTCGTCTAGAGAGGTATATTCGCTCCTACAATGAGCAGTTCTTC. Its protein is CASSPRLERYIRSYNEQFF.

The chain employs TRBV10-3 and TRBJ1-3, with no clear D. The germline V and J ends were trimmed by 7 bases and 4 bases, with 5 bases remaining between them. The CDR3 has 11 amino acids. The germline CDR1 and CDR2 sequences are ENHRY and SYGVKD. The CDR3 protein is CAIMKGNTIYF. CDR3 nucleotides: TGTGCCATCATGAAGGGAAACACCATATATTTT.